A single sample is the source of the 7 T cell receptor beta chains below, sequenced in a study of regulatory T cells in long-lasting Graves disease. TCR beta libraries were built with iRepertoire HTBI primers and Arm-PCR of CDR3 regions. MiXCR, run by TCRdb on the multiplex PCR reads, gives a single entry per CDR3 protein. The sample holds some 340,000 distinct CDR3 sequences, over 9.5% seen once. The time point was: newly diagnosed GD, antithyroid drugs for less than 3 months. Scientists built the TCR library using RNA that was extracted from PBMCs. Separately, the same data were catalogued under a study of T cells in Graves' hyperthyroidism and ophthalmopathy.

This sample comprised peripheral blood mononuclear cells (PBMCs), obtained at new diagnosis, from a patient treated with antithyroid drugs. Every receptor here comes from a woman younger than 35 with Graves disease.

This clonotype was counted a few times. V and J are TRBV7-6 and TRBJ1-4; D is unclear. The CDR3 extends over 15 amino acids. The germline gives CDR1 SGHVS, CDR2 FNYEAQ. Deletions cut 5 bases from V and 8 bases from J, with 18 bases between. In nucleotides, the CDR3 is TGTGCCAGCAGCCCAGGCGGGGTTTTAGGGGAAAAACTGTTTTTT. Translation gives CASSPGGVLGEKLFF.

A word on this clonotype: This CDR3 is missing its conserved last phenylalanine or tryptophan, likely due to a read error. The chain uses TRBV28 and TRBJ1-6, with D uncertain. Germline loops: CDR1 MDHEN, CDR2 SYDVKM. V gave up 8 bases and J gave up 7 bases, with 15 bases separating them. The CDR3 extends over 14 amino acids. In DNA, the CDR3 is TGTGCCAGCGCTAATCGGGGTCGCAATTCACCCCTCCACTCT. It specifies CASANRGRNSPLHS.

The V call is TRBV3-1, the J call TRBJ1-1, with 7 bases that match TRBD1. The J segment lost 4 bases and the V segment lost 6 bases, leaving 11 bases of the junction unmatched. Germline V gives CDR1 LGHDT, CDR2 YNNKEL (reference sequence). There are 15 residues in the CDR3. This CDR3 reads CASRKNRGGSTEAFF. The DNA of the CDR3 is TGTGCCAGCAGAAAAAACAGGGGAGGTAGCACTGAAGCTTTCTTT.

This sequence joins TRBV29-1 and TRBJ2-2; D tentatively reads TRBD1 or TRBD2 (5 bases each). Germline V gives CDR1 SQVTM, CDR2 ANQGSEA. CDR3 length equals 15 residues. V shed 7 bases and J shed 4 bases, with 19 bases lying between them. This CDR3 is CSATASGPPTGELFF. The CDR3 nucleotides read TGCAGCGCGACGGCCTCGGGACCCCCCACCGGGGAGCTGTTTTTT.

The table lists this clonotype with a few counts. V gene TRBV5-5 combines with J gene TRBJ2-5, with 15 nucleotides matching TRBD2. Germline values: CDR1 SGHKS, CDR2 YYEKEE (reference sequence). J lost 1 base, V lost 2 bases, and 15 bases had no gene match. CDR3 length: 21 amino acids. DNA for the CDR3: TGTGCCAGCAGCTTACTCCCAACAGGGACTAGCGGGGGGCCTTCCCAAGAGACCCAGTACTTC. Its translation is CASSLLPTGTSGGPSQETQYF.

This clonotype was seen ten or more times. The chain combines TRBV27 with TRBJ1-2; possible D gene TRBD1, 6 bases. V was clipped by 5 bases and J by 7 bases, with 29 bases between them. Germline V gives CDR1 MNHEY, CDR2 SMNVEV (reference sequence). The CDR3 consists of 18 residues. This chain's CDR3 is CASSKMTGGLTGRGGYTF. In nucleotides, the CDR3 is TGTGCCAGCAGTAAAATGACAGGTGGTCTTACCGGAAGAGGTGGCTACACCTTC.

This clonotype has a count of ten or more. V is TRBV15 and J is TRBJ2-1; 7 bases are a match to TRBD1. The J segment lost 0 bases and the V segment lost 5 bases, leaving 10 bases of the junction unmatched. Per germline, CDR1 LNHNV and CDR2 YYDKDF (reference sequence). The CDR3 is 17 residues long. The CDR3 loop reads CATSGDRRGPSYNEQFF. The CDR3, as DNA: TGTGCCACCAGCGGGGACCGAAGGGGGCCCTCCTACAATGAGCAGTTCTTC.